A selection of T cell receptor beta chains follows, all from one sample in a study of cytomegalovirus exposure and HLA in healthy donors. Assay used: immunoSEQ multiplex PCR; TCRdb lists only in-frame clones, some missing. The sample gives some 130,000 clones, 80% of which show up once; 2.2% is in the top ten. Specimen: PBMCs. The receptors shown here come from a man younger than 40 in good health and CMV-seronegative. Both conserved end residues are part of each CDR3. Fields, in order: V gene, clone size, D gene, CDR3 length, J gene, CDR3 protein, CDR3 DNA. The D gene is left open where the match is weak. For some rows the clone size is stated as once, few or many, or as a class when expanded; others skip it.

TRBV28	-	-	8	TRBJ1-2	CASGSGVF	TGTGCCAGCGGTTCCGGGGTCTTC
TRBV7-9	-	-	17	TRBJ1-2	CASSLGPGPRGNYGYTF	TGTGCCAGCAGCTTGGGGCCTGGGCCCAGGGGTAACTATGGCTACACCTTC
TRBV30	-	TRBD2	13	TRBJ2-5	CAWTSGLAETQYF	TGTGCCTGGACCTCTGGACTAGCGGAGACCCAGTACTTC
TRBV5-4	-	TRBD1	15	TRBJ1-1	CASKDRGTLNTEAFF	TGTGCCAGCAAAGACAGGGGAACCTTGAACACTGAAGCTTTCTTT
TRBV10-2	few	-	15	TRBJ1-1	CASSDVTAMNTEAFF	TGCGCCAGCAGCGATGTGACAGCGATGAACACTGAAGCTTTCTTT
TRBV19	-	TRBD1	14	TRBJ2-7	CASSIGQGVYEQYF	TGTGCCAGTAGTATCGGACAGGGGGTCTACGAGCAGTACTTC
TRBV5-1	-	-	13	TRBJ1-1	CASSLAGVNEAFF	TGCGCCAGCAGCTTGGCAGGGGTGAATGAAGCTTTCTTT
TRBV9	once	TRBD2	15	TRBJ2-3	CASSAHSGVTDTQYF	TGTGCCAGCAGCGCACATAGCGGGGTCACAGATACGCAGTATTTT
TRBV30	-	TRBD1	11	TRBJ2-7	CAWSVTGVQYF	TGTGCCTGGAGTGTGACAGGGGTGCAGTACTTC
TRBV5-4	-	TRBD1	15	TRBJ2-5	CASSFPGQGTETQYF	TGTGCCAGCAGCTTTCCGGGACAGGGAACTGAGACCCAGTACTTC
TRBV6-6	once	-	16	TRBJ1-4	CASSLGLTTTNEKLFF	TGTGCCAGCAGTCTCGGACTGACCACAACTAATGAAAAACTGTTTTTT
TRBV9	-	TRBD2	19	TRBJ2-5	CASSAEGLAGLYRGETQYF	TGTGCCAGCAGCGCCGAGGGACTAGCGGGTCTCTACAGAGGAGAGACCCAGTACTTC
TRBV7-2	-	-	16	TRBJ1-2	CASSFIALALNYGYTF	TGTGCCAGCAGCTTCATTGCCCTAGCCCTTAACTATGGCTACACCTTC
TRBV2	-	-	15	TRBJ1-5	CASSEGPNSNQPQHF	TGTGCCAGCAGTGAAGGCCCTAATAGCAATCAGCCCCAGCATTTT
TRBV5-4	-	-	15	TRBJ1-1	CASSLSGLNPTEAFF	TGTGCCAGCAGCTTGTCAGGGCTAAATCCTACTGAAGCTTTCTTT
TRBV5-4	-	-	13	TRBJ2-7	CASSSGLNYEQYF	TGTGCCAGCAGCTCGGGACTGAACTACGAGCAGTACTTC
TRBV11-3	-	TRBD1	15	TRBJ2-2	CASSPGGTDTGELFF	TGTGCCAGCAGCCCAGGGGGTACCGACACCGGGGAGCTGTTTTTT
TRBV27	-	-	16	TRBJ1-5	CASSFYGAGRNQPQHF	TGTGCCAGCAGTTTTTATGGGGCGGGACGCAATCAGCCCCAGCATTTT
TRBV6-4	-	-	12	TRBJ2-1	CASSDSSYEQFF	TGTGCCAGCAGTGACTCCTCGTATGAGCAGTTCTTC
TRBV9	-	-	14	TRBJ2-3	CASSSAGLTDTQYF	TGTGCCAGCAGCAGCGCGGGGCTCACAGATACGCAGTATTTT
TRBV29-1	few	TRBD2	13	TRBJ2-7	CSVDSRGGSEQYF	TGCAGCGTTGACTCACGGGGGGGGAGCGAGCAGTACTTC
TRBV30	-	-	13	TRBJ1-1	CAWSVHTNTEAFF	TGTGCCTGGAGCGTACATACGAACACTGAAGCTTTCTTT
TRBV28	-	TRBD2	17	TRBJ2-5	CASSPRGGRAAQETQYF	TGTGCCAGCAGCCCCCGGGGGGGCAGGGCCGCACAAGAGACCCAGTACTTC
TRBV29-1	-	TRBD1	16	TRBJ2-7	CSVEDRASRRLYEQYF	TGCAGCGTCGAGGACAGGGCCTCGCGGCGCCTCTACGAGCAGTACTTC
TRBV19	-	-	13	TRBJ1-1	CASSIFQSTEAFF	TGTGCCAGTAGTATATTCCAGTCCACTGAAGCTTTCTTT
TRBV10-1	-	-	16	TRBJ2-1	CASSETGKGSYNEQFF	TGCGCCAGCAGTGAGACAGGGAAAGGATCCTACAATGAGCAGTTCTTC
TRBV15	-	-	14	TRBJ2-7	CATSRDQNFQIDSF	TGTGCCACCAGCAGAGATCAGAACTTCCAGATAGACAGCTTC
TRBV4-3	-	TRBD1	15	TRBJ1-4	CASSRGQGIGEKLFF	TGCGCCAGCAGCCGGGGACAGGGGATAGGAGAAAAACTGTTTTTT
TRBV6-6	-	TRBD2	15	TRBJ2-5	CATSGSGRGVETQYF	TGTGCCACCTCAGGTAGCGGGAGAGGAGTAGAGACCCAGTACTTC
TRBV28	few	TRBD1	16	TRBJ1-5	CASSSRGTYSNQPQHF	TGTGCCAGCAGTTCCAGGGGGACTTATAGCAATCAGCCCCAGCATTTT
TRBV6-1	few	-	12	TRBJ1-5	CASETENQPQHF	TGTGCCAGCGAAACAGAGAATCAGCCCCAGCATTTT
TRBV25-1	-	-	11	TRBJ2-7	CASSASYEQYF	TGTGCCAGCAGTGCTTCCTACGAGCAGTACTTC
TRBV11-2	-	-	13	TRBJ2-7	CASSFGLGYEQYF	TGTGCCAGCAGCTTCGGTCTTGGCTACGAGCAGTACTTC
TRBV19	once	TRBD2	15	TRBJ2-7	CASSASGRVVYEQYF	TGTGCCAGTAGTGCTAGCGGGAGGGTAGTATACGAGCAGTACTTC
TRBV6-5	-	-	15	TRBJ2-7	CASSYSPFSPDEQYF	TGTGCCAGCAGTTACAGCCCTTTTAGTCCCGACGAGCAGTACTTC
TRBV29-1	-	-	13	TRBJ2-3	CSVEGQFTDTQYF	TGCAGCGTTGAAGGACAGTTCACAGATACGCAGTATTTT
TRBV28	once	TRBD2	15	TRBJ2-7	CASSLWTSGRYEQYF	TGTGCCAGCAGTTTATGGACTAGCGGGAGGTACGAGCAGTACTTC
TRBV5-1	few	-	17	TRBJ2-7	CASSLLTGYPPSYEQYF	TGCGCCAGCAGCTTGCTTACAGGGTACCCCCCGTCTTACGAGCAGTACTTC
TRBV5-1	-	-	13	TRBJ1-2	CASRRAANYGYTF	TGCGCCAGCCGGCGGGCGGCCAACTATGGCTACACCTTC
TRBV2	once	-	12	TRBJ1-2	CARGAVNYGYTF	TGTGCCCGGGGGGCAGTAAACTATGGCTACACCTTC
TRBV9	-	TRBD1	15	TRBJ2-3	CASSVDRGDTDTQYF	TGTGCCAGCAGCGTCGACAGGGGGGACACAGATACGCAGTATTTT
TRBV19	-	-	15	TRBJ2-7	CASSGPKTGSYEQYF	TGTGCCAGTAGTGGCCCGAAGACAGGTTCCTACGAGCAGTACTTC
TRBV15	-	-	14	TRBJ1-2	CATSRDTGDYGYTF	TGTGCCACCAGCAGAGATACAGGAGACTATGGCTACACCTTC
TRBV28	-	TRBD1	14	TRBJ2-5	CASRTGGSGETQYF	TGTGCCAGCAGAACAGGGGGCTCGGGCGAGACCCAGTACTTC
TRBV7-9	-	TRBD1	13	TRBJ1-5	CAGAGQGNQPQHF	TGTGCCGGCGCGGGACAGGGAAATCAGCCCCAGCATTTT
TRBV28	few	TRBD1	17	TRBJ1-2	CASSRYRDRDTNYGYTF	TGTGCCAGCAGCCGCTACCGGGACAGGGACACTAACTATGGCTACACCTTC